A selection of T cell receptor beta chains follows, all from one sample in a study of cytomegalovirus exposure and HLA in healthy donors. Clones were read by immunoSEQ multiplex PCR, and TCRdb kept only the in-frame ones, dropping some. This repertoire includes 160,000 or so clones. Sequencing input: PBMCs. The receptors derive from a young man in good health and CMV-seronegative. CDR3s include the opening cysteine and the closing phenylalanine or tryptophan. Fields, in order: CDR3 DNA, CDR3 protein, D gene, V gene, J gene. A D gene is named only where the DNA matches it firmly.

CDR3nt: TGCGCCAGCAGCTTAACAGACTATGGCTACACCTTC
CDR3aa: CASSLTDYGYTF
d_gene: -
v_gene: TRBV5-1
j_gene: TRBJ1-2

CDR3nt: TGCGCCAGCAGCCAAGAAGGGACAGCCCAAGCTTTCTTT
CDR3aa: CASSQEGTAQAFF
d_gene: TRBD1
v_gene: TRBV4-3
j_gene: TRBJ1-1

CDR3nt: TGTGCCAGCAGCCCGCTGAGAAGCCCGGACTACGAGCAGTACTTC
CDR3aa: CASSPLRSPDYEQYF
d_gene: -
v_gene: TRBV11-2
j_gene: TRBJ2-7

CDR3nt: TGTGCCTGGAGTGTAGGCGGTTTTGTGGAGACCCAGTACTTC
CDR3aa: CAWSVGGFVETQYF
d_gene: -
v_gene: TRBV30
j_gene: TRBJ2-5

CDR3nt: TGCGCCAGCAGTGAGTCAGGGTTAGGGGGCTATGGCTACACCTTC
CDR3aa: CASSESGLGGYGYTF
d_gene: -
v_gene: TRBV10-2
j_gene: TRBJ1-2

CDR3nt: TGTGCCTGGACCGGGACAGGGGTTTACGAGCAGTACTTC
CDR3aa: CAWTGTGVYEQYF
d_gene: TRBD1
v_gene: TRBV30
j_gene: TRBJ2-7

CDR3nt: TGTGCCAGCAGCTTGGGACTAGCGGTTAACACCGGGGAGCTGTTTTTT
CDR3aa: CASSLGLAVNTGELFF
d_gene: TRBD2
v_gene: TRBV5-4
j_gene: TRBJ2-2

CDR3nt: TGTGCCAGCAGTGGTTTCCGGGGATTCACCGGGGAGCTGTTTTTT
CDR3aa: CASSGFRGFTGELFF
d_gene: -
v_gene: TRBV25-1
j_gene: TRBJ2-2

CDR3nt: TGTGCCAGCAGGCCGCAGGGGGCGCTTGGAAACACCATATATTTT
CDR3aa: CASRPQGALGNTIYF
d_gene: TRBD1
v_gene: TRBV6-5
j_gene: TRBJ1-3

CDR3nt: TGTGCCACCAACTACCCAAGAGCTCCTGATGGTGAAAAACTGTTTTTT
CDR3aa: CATNYPRAPDGEKLFF
d_gene: -
v_gene: TRBV28
j_gene: TRBJ1-4

CDR3nt: TGTGCCTGGAAAACGGGAGGAAGACGCGAGCAGTACTTC
CDR3aa: CAWKTGGRREQYF
d_gene: TRBD2
v_gene: TRBV30
j_gene: TRBJ2-7

CDR3nt: TGTGCCAGCAGGCGCCGGCCTACAGGTACAGATACGCAGTATTTT
CDR3aa: CASRRRPTGTDTQYF
d_gene: -
v_gene: TRBV27
j_gene: TRBJ2-3

CDR3nt: TGTGCCAGCAGCCAGGGACAGGTTAACGAAAAACTGTTTTTT
CDR3aa: CASSQGQVNEKLFF
d_gene: TRBD1
v_gene: TRBV5-5
j_gene: TRBJ1-4